This TCR beta chain was documented in a study of T cells after yellow fever vaccination. This clonotype was seen more than once but under ten times. V lost 5 bases to trimming and J lost 1 base, with 12 bases between them. Germline V gene lookup returns CDR1 LNHDA and CDR2 SQIVND (reference sequence). The CDR3 has 15 residues. TCRdb itself ran the 5' RACE reads through MiXCR, one entry per CDR3 protein. Of about 240,000 distinct CDR3 sequences in the sample, 6.9% were seen once. The clonotype originates from a man aged 25 to 40 who received the YFV17D yellow fever vaccine. The chain has TRBV19 and TRBJ1-5; D not certain. The specimen was CD4+ T cells sorted from PBMCs, collected 15 days after the yellow fever booster vaccination. The CDR3 spells CASSLGLTSNQPQHF. The CDR3 DNA is TGTGCCAGTAGTCTTGGCTTGACGAGCAATCAGCCCCAGCATTTT.